The clone carrying this T cell receptor beta chain has a count of ten or more. The sample belongs to a study of T cells in Graves' hyperthyroidism and ophthalmopathy. The source material, RNA transcripts, was used to amplify TCR beta CDR3 regions. TCR CDR3 underwent first-round RT-PCR with the HTBI primer set. Via MiXCR, TCRdb re-called the multiplex PCR reads, giving one row per CDR3 protein. The data contain some 600,000 distinct CDR3 sequences, about 15% of them seen just once; the ten biggest clones take up more than 5%. Germline values: CDR1 MNHEY, CDR2 SMNVEV (reference sequence). The CDR3 extends over 12 amino acids. The V end lost 6 bases, the J end lost 10 bases, and 10 bases lay between the germline ends.

Sequenced: blood. The receptor was isolated from a woman younger than 45 with Graves' hyperthyroidism that later progressed to Graves' ophthalmopathy. V and J are TRBV27 and TRBJ1-6; a weak D match, TRBD1 (5 bases). The CDR3 DNA sequence: TGTGCCAGCAGAAGGGGCCCCTCACCCCTCCACTTT. Its translation is CASRRGPSPLHF.